This T cell receptor beta chain derives from a study of cytomegalovirus exposure and HLA in healthy donors. The wider study: An earlier analysis identified 117 million unique TCR beta sequences in about 180 million T cells.

V shed 6 bases and J 9 bases; nucleotides not matched to a gene: 5. Germline CDR1 reads MNHEY; CDR2 reads SMNVEV (reference sequence). CDR3 length: 15 residues. Note on this clone: Its cognate antigen is unknown.

Study-level points and caveats: A list of 164 TCR beta chains associated with cytomegalovirus was given. Analyzed later, most CMV-associated TCR beta chains appeared HLA-restricted. It was assumed in the presence/absence analyses that sequencing depth was roughly uniform across donors.

PCR involved 60 Vbeta and 13 Jbeta primers. Here immunoSEQ multiplex PCR was the method, and the copy in TCRdb shows in-frame clones only, minus some. The data show under 150,000 clones, 65% to 80% seen once. The specimen was PBMCs. The rearrangement links TRBV27 to TRBJ2-1; 16 bases match TRBD2. The source is a woman aged 45-59 years in good health and CMV-seropositive. The CDR3 DNA follows: TGTGCCAGCAGGGGACTAGCGGGGGGGCGGGGTGAGCAGTTCTTC. Protein product: CASRGLAGGRGEQFF.